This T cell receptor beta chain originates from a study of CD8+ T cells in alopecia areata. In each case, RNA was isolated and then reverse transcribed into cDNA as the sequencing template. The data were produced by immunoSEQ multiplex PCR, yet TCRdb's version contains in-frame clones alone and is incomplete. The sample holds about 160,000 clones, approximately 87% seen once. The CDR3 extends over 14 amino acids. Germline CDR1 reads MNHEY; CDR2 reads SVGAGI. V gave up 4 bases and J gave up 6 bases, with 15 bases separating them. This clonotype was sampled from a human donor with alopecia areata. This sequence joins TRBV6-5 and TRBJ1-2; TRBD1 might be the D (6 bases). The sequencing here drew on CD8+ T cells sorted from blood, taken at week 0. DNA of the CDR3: TGTGCCAGCAGTTCCGTGGGGGGCTCGGATGGCTACACCTTC. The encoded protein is CASSSVGGSDGYTF.